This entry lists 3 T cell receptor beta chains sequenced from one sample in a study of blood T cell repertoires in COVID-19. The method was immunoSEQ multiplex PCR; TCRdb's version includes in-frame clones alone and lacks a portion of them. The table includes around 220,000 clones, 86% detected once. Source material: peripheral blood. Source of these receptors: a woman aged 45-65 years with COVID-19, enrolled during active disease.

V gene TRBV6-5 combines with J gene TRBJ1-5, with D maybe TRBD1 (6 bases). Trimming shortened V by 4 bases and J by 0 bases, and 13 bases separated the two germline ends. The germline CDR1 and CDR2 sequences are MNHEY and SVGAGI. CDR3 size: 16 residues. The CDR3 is CASSFRTADSNQPQHF. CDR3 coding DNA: TGTGCCAGCAGTTTCCGGACAGCCGATAGCAATCAGCCCCAGCATTTT.

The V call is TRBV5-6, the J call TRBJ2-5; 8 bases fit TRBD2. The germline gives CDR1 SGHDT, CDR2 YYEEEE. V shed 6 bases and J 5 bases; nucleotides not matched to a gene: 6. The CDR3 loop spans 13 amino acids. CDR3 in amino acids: CASTSGGRETQYF. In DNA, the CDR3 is TGTGCCAGCACAAGCGGGGGCCGGGAGACCCAGTACTTC. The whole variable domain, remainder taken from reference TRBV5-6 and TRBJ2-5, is DAGVTQSPTHLIKTRGQQVTLRCSPKSGHDTVSWYQQALGQGPQFIFQYYEEEERQRGNFPDRFSGHQFPNYSSELNVNALLLGDSALYLCASTSGGRETQYFGPGTRLLVL.

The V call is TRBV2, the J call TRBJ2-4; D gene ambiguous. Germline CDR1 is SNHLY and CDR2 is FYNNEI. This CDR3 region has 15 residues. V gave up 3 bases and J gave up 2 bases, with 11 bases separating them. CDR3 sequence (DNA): TGTGCCAGCAGTGATGAGGATTCCTCCAAAAACATTCAGTACTTC. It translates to CASSDEDSSKNIQYF.